This passage covers 11 T cell receptor beta chains from one sample sequenced in a study of identical twins. One entry per CDR3 protein results from TCRdb running MiXCR on the 5' RACE reads. The profile covers approximately 500,000 distinct CDR3 sequences, with approximately 16% appearing a single time and roughly 0.44% taken by the ten largest. These data were likewise used in another study, on yellow fever vaccine responses in identical twins.

Sequencing input: CD4+ T cells sorted from blood. All receptors derive from a woman younger than 30 in good health.

The chain is built from TRBV11-2 and TRBJ2-1; 9 nucleotides align to TRBD2. V lost 2 bases to trimming and J lost 10 bases; unmatched junction nucleotides: 9. The V gene's germline CDR1 is SGHAT and CDR2 FQNNGV. The CDR3 contains 15 residues. This CDR3 is CASSLRLAAAGEQFF. Here the CDR3 DNA reads TGTGCCAGCAGCTTAAGACTAGCGGCCGCAGGGGAGCAGTTCTTC.

In this sample, this clonotype turned up a few times. The genes are TRBV12-3 or TRBV12-4 and TRBJ2-5; 14 bases line up with TRBD2. J was trimmed by 5 bases and V by 6 bases; bases with no gene match: 11. The CDR3 covers 17 residues. The CDR3 reads CASSPGTSGRPRETQYF. CDR3 nucleotides: TGTGCCAGCAGCCCCGGGACTAGCGGGAGACCTCGGGAGACCCAGTACTTC.

This clonotype showed up just a few times. The chain carries TRBV12-3 or TRBV12-4 and TRBJ1-6, with D tentatively TRBD1 (5 bases). The CDR3 runs 16 residues. The V end was cut by 9 bases, the J end by 2 bases, with 17 bases between. DNA of the CDR3: TGTGCCAGTATGAGAGACAGTGAAACCTATAATTCACCCCTCCACTTT. Its protein product is CASMRDSETYNSPLHF.

V usage is TRBV5-5 and J usage is TRBJ2-7, with D unresolved. The CDR3 covers 14 residues. Germline V CDR1 and CDR2: SGHKS, YYEKEE (reference sequence). Trimming left V 3 bases short and J 0 bases short, with 10 bases between. The CDR3, as DNA: TGTGCCAGCAGCTGGGAAAAGGCCTCCTACGAGCAGTACTTC. It codes for CASSWEKASYEQYF.

On this clonotype: The junction departs from germline at one end; a sequencing error may be responsible. V usage is TRBV12-3 or TRBV12-4 and J usage is TRBJ2-1; TRBD2 matches at 9 bases. The CDR3 sequence is 15 residues long. In DNA, the CDR3 is TGTGCCAGCAGTCTAGCGGGAAAAAGCACGAATGAGCAGTTCTTC. This translates into CASSLAGKSTNEQFF.

This clonotype was seen more than once but under ten times. The chain joins TRBV29-1 to TRBJ2-7; TRBD1 agrees at 10 bases. CDR1 SQVTM and CDR2 ANQGSEA come from the germline V gene. After removal of 3 bases from V and 4 bases from J, the junction contained 15 bases not matched to a gene. The CDR3 has 17 residues. The DNA of the CDR3 is TGCAGCGTTGAGTCGCCGGGACAGGGGATTGCGGCATACGAGCAGTACTTC. Protein sequence: CSVESPGQGIAAYEQYF.

The chain carries TRBV6-1 and TRBJ2-3; 8 bases are shared with TRBD2. Germline loops: CDR1 MNHNS, CDR2 SASEGT. The V gene end was trimmed by 6 bases and the J gene end by 5 bases; junction bases not matched to a gene: 7. CDR3 size: 14 residues. The CDR3 here is CASSRKRELDTQYF. The DNA for the CDR3 is TGTGCCAGCAGCCGAAAGCGGGAGTTAGATACGCAGTATTTT.

The chain couples TRBV4-1 to TRBJ1-4, with 10 bases aligning to TRBD1. Trimming took 4 bases from V and 2 from J; bases not matched to a gene: 13. The CDR3 runs to 19 residues. Germline V gene data show CDR1 as MGHRA and CDR2 as YSYEKL. CDR3 sequence: CASSLRTGGRFSTNEKLFF. The CDR3, as DNA: TGCGCCAGCAGCCTCCGGACAGGGGGTCGGTTTAGCACTAATGAAAAACTGTTTTTT.

This clonotype appeared a few times. The chain joins TRBV5-1 to TRBJ2-1, with D maybe TRBD1 (6 bases). The CDR3 covers 15 residues. V was clipped by 0 bases and J by 6 bases, with 13 bases between them. Germline V CDR1 and CDR2: SGHRS, YFSETQ. CDR3 loop: CASSLGKTGSNEQFF. Written as DNA, the CDR3 is TGCGCCAGCAGCTTGGGAAAAACAGGGTCCAATGAGCAGTTCTTC. Complete variable domain (other parts from reference TRBV5-1 and TRBJ2-1): KAGVTQTPRYLIKTRGQQVTLSCSPISGHRSVSWYQQTPGQGLQFLFEYFSETQRNKGNFPGRFSGRQFSNSRSEMNVSTLELGDSALYLCASSLGKTGSNEQFFGPGTRLTVL.

V usage is TRBV20-1 and J usage is TRBJ2-3; D not resolved. Germline V CDR1 and CDR2: DFQATT, SNEGSKA (reference sequence). The CDR3 length is 14 residues. Trimming pared 6 bases from V and 4 bases from J, leaving 17 bases between. This CDR3 reads CSAWAPTGPDTQYF. CDR3 DNA sequence: TGCAGTGCCTGGGCCCCGACGGGTCCAGATACGCAGTATTTT.

The rearrangement joins TRBV2 to TRBJ2-2; D unclear. Germline CDR1 is SNHLY and CDR2 is FYNNEI. The CDR3 extends over 14 amino acids. V was trimmed by 2 bases and J by 0 bases, leaving 4 bases between them. The CDR3 DNA reads as TGTGCCAGCAGTGAAAATCCGAACACCGGGGAGCTGTTTTTT. This codes for CASSENPNTGELFF. The entire variable domain, with the rest obtained from reference TRBV2 and TRBJ2-2, is as follows: EPEVTQTPSHQVTQMGQEVILRCVPISNHLYFYWYRQILGQKVEFLVSFYNNEISEKSEIFDDQFSVERPDGSNFTLKIRSTKLEDSAMYFCASSENPNTGELFFGEGSRLTVL.